The present TCR beta chain was sequenced within a study of control samples from healthy donors and cancer patients. Assay used: immunoSEQ multiplex PCR; TCRdb lists only in-frame clones, some missing. The table lists 95,000 to 120,000 clones, approximately 80% of them singletons. Per germline, CDR1 SGHTA and CDR2 FQGNSA. Between the trimmed V and J ends, which lost 5 bases and 8 bases, there was a span of 23 bases. CDR3 length equals 16 residues. This TCR was recovered from a man aged 18-30 years in good health. The material sequenced was blood. This chain joins TRBV7-2 and TRBJ2-3, with TRBD2 as a possible D gene (5 bases). In nucleotides, the CDR3 is TGTGCCAGCAGCCCCTTTCGGGCCTCAACCGAGGGTACGCAGTATTTT. This gives the protein CASSPFRASTEGTQYF. Combining the CDR3 with reference TRBV7-2 and TRBJ2-3 gives the whole variable domain GAGVSQSPSNKVTEKGKDVELRCDPISGHTALYWYRQSLGQGLEFLIYFQGNSAPDKSGLPSDRFSAERTGGSVSTLTIQRTQQEDSAVYLCASSPFRASTEGTQYFGPGTRLTVL.